This record concerns one T cell receptor beta chain sequence. The antigen remains undetermined. V dropped 2 bases and J dropped 4; count of bases not matched to a gene: 9. This CDR3 contains 17 residues. The germline V gene encodes CDR1 MNHEY and CDR2 SMNVEV (reference sequence). The table came from immunoSEQ multiplex PCR; TCRdb's copy has only in-frame clones and leaves some out. Of 120,000 to 150,000 clones listed, about 90% are singletons. The sample comes from a study of T cell responses to AZD1222 COVID-19 vaccine. Turning to the study itself: Recipients boosted at about 4 weeks or about 12 weeks are pooled. Study results and limitations: The reported proportion of spike-specific TCRs targeting unmutated variant regions was nearly half. Seropositive at baseline were only 5 or 6 AZD1222 recipients. Across spike, vaccine-associated CD4 TCRs were found, dominant at 160-218 and 743-854.

The sequencing used peripheral blood, collected on day 0 of AZD1222 vaccination. V and J are TRBV27 and TRBJ2-1, with 9 bases that match TRBD1. The TCR originated in an adult in good health. The CDR3 loop reads CASSLLPGQGLYNEQFF. In DNA form, the CDR3 reads TGTGCCAGCAGTTTACTCCCGGGACAGGGTTTGTACAATGAGCAGTTCTTC.